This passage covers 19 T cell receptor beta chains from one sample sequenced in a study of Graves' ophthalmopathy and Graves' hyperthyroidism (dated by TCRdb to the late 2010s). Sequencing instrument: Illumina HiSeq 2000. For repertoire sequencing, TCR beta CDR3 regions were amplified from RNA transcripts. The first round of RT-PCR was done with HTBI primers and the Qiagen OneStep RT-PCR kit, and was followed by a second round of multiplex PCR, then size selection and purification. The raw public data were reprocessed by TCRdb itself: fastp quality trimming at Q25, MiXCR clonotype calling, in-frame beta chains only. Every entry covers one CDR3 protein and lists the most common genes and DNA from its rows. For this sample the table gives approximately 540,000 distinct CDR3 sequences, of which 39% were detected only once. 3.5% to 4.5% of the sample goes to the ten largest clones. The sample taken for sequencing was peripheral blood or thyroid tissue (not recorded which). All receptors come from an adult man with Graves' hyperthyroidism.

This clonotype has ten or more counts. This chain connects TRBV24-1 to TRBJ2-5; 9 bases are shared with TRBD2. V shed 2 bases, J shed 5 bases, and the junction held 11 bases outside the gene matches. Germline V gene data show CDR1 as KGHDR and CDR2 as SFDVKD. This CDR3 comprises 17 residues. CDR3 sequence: CATSDWRLAAKRETQYF. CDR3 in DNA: TGTGCCACCAGTGATTGGAGACTAGCGGCAAAGCGGGAGACCCAGTACTTC.

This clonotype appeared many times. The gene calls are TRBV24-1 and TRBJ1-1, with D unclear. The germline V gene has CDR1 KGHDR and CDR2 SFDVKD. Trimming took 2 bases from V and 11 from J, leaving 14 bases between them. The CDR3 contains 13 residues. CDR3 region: CATSDSGPVGAFF. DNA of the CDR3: TGTGCCACCAGTGATTCGGGCCCGGTGGGCGCTTTCTTT.

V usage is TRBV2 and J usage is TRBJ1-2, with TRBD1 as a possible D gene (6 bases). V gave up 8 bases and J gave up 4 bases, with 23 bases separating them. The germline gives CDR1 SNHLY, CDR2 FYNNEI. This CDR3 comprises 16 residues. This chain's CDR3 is CASSPTTGEAGYGYTF. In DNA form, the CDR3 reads TGTGCCAGCTCACCTACGACAGGCGAAGCTGGCTATGGCTACACCTTC.

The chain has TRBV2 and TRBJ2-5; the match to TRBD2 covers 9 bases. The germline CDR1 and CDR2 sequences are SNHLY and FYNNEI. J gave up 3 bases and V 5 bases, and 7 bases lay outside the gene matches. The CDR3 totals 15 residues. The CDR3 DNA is TGTGCCAGCAGTCGCGGGGGGGCCTCTGAAGAGACCCAGTACTTC. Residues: CASSRGGASEETQYF.

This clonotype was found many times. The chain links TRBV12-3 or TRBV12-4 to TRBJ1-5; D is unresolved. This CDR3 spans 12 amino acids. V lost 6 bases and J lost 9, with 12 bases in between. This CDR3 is CASSDVWGPQHF. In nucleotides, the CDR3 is TGTGCCAGCAGCGACGTTTGGGGGCCCCAGCATTTT.

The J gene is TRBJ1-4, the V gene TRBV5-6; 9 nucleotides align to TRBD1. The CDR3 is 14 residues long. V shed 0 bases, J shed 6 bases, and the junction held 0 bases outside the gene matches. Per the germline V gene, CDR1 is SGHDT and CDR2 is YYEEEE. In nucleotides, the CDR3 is TGTGCCAGCAGCTTGGGGGACAGGGATGAAAAACTGTTTTTT. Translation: CASSLGDRDEKLFF.

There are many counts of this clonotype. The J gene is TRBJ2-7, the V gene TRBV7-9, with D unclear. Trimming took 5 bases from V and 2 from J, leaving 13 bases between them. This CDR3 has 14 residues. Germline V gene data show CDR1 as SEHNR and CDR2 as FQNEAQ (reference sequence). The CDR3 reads CASSHVRSAYEQYF. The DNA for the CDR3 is TGTGCCAGCAGCCATGTCCGGTCTGCCTACGAGCAGTACTTC.

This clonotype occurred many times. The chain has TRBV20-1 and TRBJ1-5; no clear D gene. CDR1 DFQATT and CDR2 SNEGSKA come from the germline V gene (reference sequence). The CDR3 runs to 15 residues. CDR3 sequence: CSKPQTVYSNQPQHF. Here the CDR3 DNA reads TGCAGCAAGCCCCAAACGGTTTATAGCAATCAGCCCCAGCATTTT.

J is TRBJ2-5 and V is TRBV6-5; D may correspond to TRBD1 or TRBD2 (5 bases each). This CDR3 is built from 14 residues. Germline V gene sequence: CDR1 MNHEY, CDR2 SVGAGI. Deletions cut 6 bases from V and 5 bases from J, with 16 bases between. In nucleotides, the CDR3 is TGTGCCAGCAGAATAGCGTCCTGGGGGGAGACCCAGTACTTC. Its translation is CASRIASWGETQYF.

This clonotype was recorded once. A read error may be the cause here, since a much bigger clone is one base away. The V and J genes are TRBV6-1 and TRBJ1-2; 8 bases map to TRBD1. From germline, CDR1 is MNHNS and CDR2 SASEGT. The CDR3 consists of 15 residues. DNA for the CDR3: TGTGCCAGCAGTGAATGGGCGACAGGGGACTATGGCTACGCCTTC. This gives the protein CASSEWATGDYGYAF.

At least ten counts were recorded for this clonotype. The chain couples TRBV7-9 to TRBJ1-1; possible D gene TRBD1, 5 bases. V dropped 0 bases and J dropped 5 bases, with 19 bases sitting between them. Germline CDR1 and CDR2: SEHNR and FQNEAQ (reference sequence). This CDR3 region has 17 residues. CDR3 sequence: CASSLASISMGDTEAFF. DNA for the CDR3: TGTGCCAGCAGCTTAGCATCGATAAGTATGGGGGATACTGAAGCTTTCTTT. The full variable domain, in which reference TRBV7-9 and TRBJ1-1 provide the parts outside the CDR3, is DTGVSQNPRHKITKRGQNVTFRCDPISEHNRLYWYRQTLGQGPEFLTYFQNEAQLEKSRLLSDRFSAERPKGSFSTLEIQRTEQGDSAMYLCASSLASISMGDTEAFFGQGTRLTVV.

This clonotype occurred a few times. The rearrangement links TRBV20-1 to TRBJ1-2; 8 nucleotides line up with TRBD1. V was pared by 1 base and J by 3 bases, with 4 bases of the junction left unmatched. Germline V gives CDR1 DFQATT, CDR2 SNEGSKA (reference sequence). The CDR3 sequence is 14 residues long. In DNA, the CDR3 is TGCAGTGCTAGAGGAACAGGGGGAGACTATGGCTACACCTTC. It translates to CSARGTGGDYGYTF.

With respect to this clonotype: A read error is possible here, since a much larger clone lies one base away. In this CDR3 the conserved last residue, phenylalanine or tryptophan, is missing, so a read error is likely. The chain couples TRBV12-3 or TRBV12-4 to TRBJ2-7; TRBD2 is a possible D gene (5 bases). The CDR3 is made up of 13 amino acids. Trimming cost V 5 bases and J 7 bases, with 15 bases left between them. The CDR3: CASSPQRTREQYL. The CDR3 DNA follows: TGTGCCAGCAGTCCACAGCGGACCCGGGAGCAGTACCTC.

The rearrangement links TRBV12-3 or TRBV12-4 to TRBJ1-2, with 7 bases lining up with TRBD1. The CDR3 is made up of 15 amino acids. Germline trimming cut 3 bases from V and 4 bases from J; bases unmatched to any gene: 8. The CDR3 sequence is CASSFGTELSYGYTF. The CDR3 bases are TGTGCCAGCAGTTTTGGGACAGAATTGAGCTATGGCTACACCTTC.

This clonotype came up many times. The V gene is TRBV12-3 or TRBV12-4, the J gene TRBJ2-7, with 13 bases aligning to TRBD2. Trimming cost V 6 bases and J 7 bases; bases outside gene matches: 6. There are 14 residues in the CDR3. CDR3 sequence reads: CASRITSGRDEQYF. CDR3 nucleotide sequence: TGTGCCAGCAGGATAACTAGCGGGAGGGATGAGCAGTACTTC.

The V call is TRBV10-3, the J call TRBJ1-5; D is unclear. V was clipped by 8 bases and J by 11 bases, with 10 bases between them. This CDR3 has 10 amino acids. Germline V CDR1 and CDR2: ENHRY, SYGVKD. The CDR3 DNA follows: TGTGCCATCGAGCGAGGGACCCAGCATTTT. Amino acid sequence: CAIERGTQHF.

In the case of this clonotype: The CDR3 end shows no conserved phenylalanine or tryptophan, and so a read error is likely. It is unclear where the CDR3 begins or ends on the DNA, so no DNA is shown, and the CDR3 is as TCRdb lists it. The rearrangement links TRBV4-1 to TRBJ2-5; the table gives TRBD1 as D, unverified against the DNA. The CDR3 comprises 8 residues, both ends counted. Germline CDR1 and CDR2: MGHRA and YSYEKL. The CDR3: CARSPSPA.

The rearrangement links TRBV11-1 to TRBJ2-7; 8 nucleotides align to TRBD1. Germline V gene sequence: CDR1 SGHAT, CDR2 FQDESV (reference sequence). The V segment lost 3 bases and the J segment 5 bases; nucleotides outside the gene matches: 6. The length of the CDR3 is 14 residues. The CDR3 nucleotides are TGTGCCAGCAGCTTCCGGGACAGGACCCACGAGCAGTACTTC. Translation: CASSFRDRTHEQYF. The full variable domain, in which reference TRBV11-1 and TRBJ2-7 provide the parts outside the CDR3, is EAEVAQSPRYKITEKSQAVAFWCDPISGHATLYWYRQILGQGPELLVQFQDESVVDDSQLPKDRFSAERLKGVDSTLKIQPAELGDSAMYLCASSFRDRTHEQYFGPGTRLTVT.

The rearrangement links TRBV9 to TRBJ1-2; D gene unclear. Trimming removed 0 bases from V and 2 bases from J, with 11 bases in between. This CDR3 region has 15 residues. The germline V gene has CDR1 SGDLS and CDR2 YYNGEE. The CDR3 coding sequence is TGTGCCAGCAGCGTAGGTGGCAGGACCAACTATGGCTACACCTTC. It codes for CASSVGGRTNYGYTF.